Listed below are T cell receptor beta chains from one sample, sequenced in a study of identical twins. MiXCR, run by TCRdb on the 5' RACE reads, gives a single entry per CDR3 protein. The sample includes about 100,000 distinct CDR3 sequences, 5.5% to 7% seen only once; the top ten take over 9.5%. The material sequenced was memory T cells sorted from blood. The receptors were gathered from a woman aged 50 to 60 in good health. Each CDR3 is given with its conserved first and last residue. A D gene is named only where the DNA matches it firmly. The size of a clone is reported for some rows only, either as once, few or many, or as a class for expanded clones.

TRBJ2-1 | TRBV2 | . | many | CASGRYLGNEQFF | TGTGCCAGCGGCCGGTACTTGGGAAATGAGCAGTTCTTC
TRBJ1-1 | TRBV21-1 | . | many | CASRWVANTEAFF | TGTGCCAGCAGATGGGTAGCGAACACTGAAGCTTTCTTT
TRBJ2-3 | TRBV5-1 | . | . | CASERTLAGTDTQYF | TGCGCCAGCGAAAGAACCCTGGCTGGCACAGATACGCAGTATTTT
TRBJ2-1 | TRBV5-1 | . | many | CASSSSTPPEEQFF | TGCGCCAGCAGCTCCTCGACTCCGCCAGAGGAGCAGTTCTTC
TRBJ1-1 | TRBV5-1 | . | few | CASSLEGAEAFF | TGCGCCAGCAGTTTAGAGGGCGCTGAAGCTTTCTTT
TRBJ2-3 | TRBV6-6 | . | few | CASRHIGSTDTQYF | TGTGCCAGCCGACACATCGGTAGCACAGATACGCAGTATTTT
TRBJ2-1 | TRBV11-1 | . | many | CASSLEDRSSYNEQFF | TGTGCCAGCAGCTTAGAAGACAGGAGCTCCTACAATGAGCAGTTCTTC
TRBJ1-5 | TRBV2 | . | many | CATRGRGNQPQHF | TGTGCCACCCGGGGGCGAGGCAATCAGCCCCAGCATTTT
TRBJ1-1 | TRBV9 | . | many | CASSVAGVNTEAFF | TGTGCCAGCAGCGTAGCAGGAGTGAACACTGAAGCTTTCTTT
TRBJ2-1 | TRBV3-1 | . | many | CASSQDGGVNEQFF | TGTGCCAGCAGCCAAGATGGGGGAGTCAATGAGCAGTTCTTC
TRBJ2-3 | TRBV20-1 | TRBD2 | many | CSARLAGNLGTQYF | TGCAGTGCTAGACTAGCGGGAAACTTGGGAACGCAGTATTTT
TRBJ2-1 | TRBV25-1 | . | many | CASSGLVDQFF | TGTGCCAGCAGTGGCCTGGTGGATCAGTTCTTC
TRBJ1-1 | TRBV3-1 | . | many | CASSQGLRGHTEAFF | TGTGCCAGCAGCCAAGGTCTTCGGGGCCACACTGAAGCTTTCTTT
TRBJ2-3 | TRBV20-1 | . | many | CSARAPLLNTDTQYF | TGCAGTGCTAGAGCACCCCTTCTGAACACAGATACGCAGTATTTT
TRBJ1-1 | TRBV29-1 | . | few | CSVDNMFQAFF | TGCAGCGTTGACAACATGTTTCAAGCTTTCTTT